Listed here are 25 T cell receptor beta chains from one sample, sequenced in a study of response to subunit inactivated influenza vaccine. TCRdb reprocessed the RT-PCR reads via MiXCR and lists one record per CDR3 protein. The sample yields around 790,000 distinct CDR3 sequences, 21% seen once. Here the sequenced sample was PBMCs from blood, taken more than 4 days after vaccination. The receptors come from a man aged 45-65 years who received an inactivated influenza vaccine.

The V gene is TRBV25-1, the J gene TRBJ1-2, with D uncertain. With 4 bases removed from V and 9 bases from J, the gap between germline ends came to 12 bases. From germline, CDR1 is MGHDK and CDR2 SYGVNS. The CDR3 is made up of 12 amino acids. CDR3 DNA: TGTGCCAGCAGTGTTCTCAAGGGCAGCTACACCTTC. This sequence encodes CASSVLKGSYTF.

The J gene is TRBJ1-1, the V gene TRBV20-1; 9 nucleotides agree with TRBD1. CDR1 and CDR2 (germline): DFQATT, SNEGSKA (reference sequence). The CDR3 has 14 amino acids. Unmatched junction bases numbered 9, after V lost 6 bases and J lost 4 bases. CDR3 sequence: CSAARGTGSTEAFF. The CDR3 DNA follows: TGCAGTGCAGCTAGGGGGACAGGGTCCACTGAAGCTTTCTTT.

This rearrangement joins TRBV12-3 or TRBV12-4 to TRBJ1-5; D is unclear. The length of the CDR3 is 14 residues. Trimming cost V 6 bases and J 1 base, with 10 bases left between them. CDR3: CASSPARSNQPQHF. CDR3 bases: TGTGCCAGCAGCCCCGCCCGGAGCAATCAGCCCCAGCATTTT.

The V call is TRBV10-3, the J call TRBJ2-5; 11 nucleotides agree with TRBD2. Per the germline V gene, CDR1 is ENHRY and CDR2 is SYGVKD. CDR3 length equals 18 residues. V shed 3 bases, J shed 0 bases, and the junction held 9 bases outside the gene matches. Here the CDR3 DNA reads TGTGCCATCAGTGAAGGGACTAGCGGTCCGGTGTACCAAGAGACCCAGTACTTC. Protein product: CAISEGTSGPVYQETQYF.

The chain employs TRBV20-1 and TRBJ2-1; 11 bases agree with TRBD2. This CDR3 comprises 12 residues. The germline gives CDR1 DFQATT, CDR2 SNEGSKA (reference sequence). The chain's CDR3 is CSTSGRGDEQFF. DNA of the CDR3: TGCAGCACTAGCGGGAGAGGGGATGAGCAGTTCTTC.

The chain couples TRBV2 to TRBJ2-3; no clear D. Germline lookup yields CDR1 SNHLY and CDR2 FYNNEI. V lost 4 bases to trimming and J lost 6 bases, with 11 bases between them. CDR3 length: 13 residues. CDR3 sequence: CASSAVFADTQYF. Here the CDR3 DNA reads TGTGCCAGCAGTGCAGTTTTTGCCGATACGCAGTATTTT. The full variable domain, its missing parts supplied by reference TRBV2 and TRBJ2-3, is EPEVTQTPSHQVTQMGQEVILRCVPISNHLYFYWYRQILGQKVEFLVSFYNNEISEKSEIFDDQFSVERPDGSNFTLKIRSTKLEDSAMYFCASSAVFADTQYFGPGTRLTVL.

This clonotype was seen only a few times. The CDR3 DNA reads TGCGCCAGCAGCCAAGAACCGGGGGTCAAAAACATTCAGTACTTC. Protein: CASSQEPGVKNIQYF. The chain combines TRBV4-3 with TRBJ2-4, with a tentative D call TRBD2 (6 bases). Germline CDR1 is LGHNA and CDR2 is YSLEER. This CDR3 has 15 residues. V shed 0 bases and J shed 3 bases, with 9 bases lying between them.

This clonotype has a handful of counts. The chain links TRBV10-3 to TRBJ1-5, with 10 bases matching TRBD1. V trimming: 8 bases; J trimming: 2 bases; junction bases outside the gene matches: 9. The germline CDR1 and CDR2 sequences are ENHRY and SYGVKD. The CDR3 loop spans 16 amino acids. DNA of the CDR3: TGTGCCATCTCGTCGGGTGGGACAGGGGGCAATCAGCCCCAGCATTTT. This codes for CAISSGGTGGNQPQHF.

This clonotype was seen a few times. The chain couples TRBV25-1 to TRBJ2-5, with D perhaps TRBD1 (6 bases). The CDR3 spans 16 residues. V lost 2 bases to trimming and J lost 4 bases, with 17 bases between them. The germline V gene encodes CDR1 MGHDK and CDR2 SYGVNS. This CDR3 is CASSEQGQKEGETQYF. The CDR3 DNA reads TGTGCCAGCAGTGAACAGGGACAAAAAGAGGGAGAGACCCAGTACTTC.

This clonotype was counted only a few times. The chain joins TRBV29-1 to TRBJ1-1; no clear D gene. Germline loops: CDR1 SQVTM, CDR2 ANQGSEA. The V end lost 5 bases, the J end lost 0 bases, and 13 bases lay between the germline ends. The CDR3 runs 14 residues. The CDR3 nucleotides are TGCAGCGTTCATCTTATGATGATGAACACTGAAGCTTTCTTT. This codes for CSVHLMMMNTEAFF. The entire variable domain, with the rest obtained from reference TRBV29-1 and TRBJ1-1, is as follows: SAVISQKPSRDICQRGTSLTIQCQVDSQVTMMFWYRQQPGQSLTLIATANQGSEATYESGFVIDKFPISRPNLTFSTLTVSNMSPEDSSIYLCSVHLMMMNTEAFFGQGTRLTVV.

This clonotype was picked up a small number of times. The chain employs TRBV20-1 and TRBJ2-1; tentative D call: TRBD1 (7 bases). The germline V and J ends were trimmed by 5 bases and 9 bases, with 14 bases remaining between them. Germline-derived CDR1 and CDR2 are DFQATT and SNEGSKA (reference sequence). The CDR3 runs to 12 residues. The CDR3 nucleotides are TGCAGTGCTCGCCCAGGGGGAGGTGAGCAGTTCTTC. Encoded protein: CSARPGGGEQFF.

This clonotype was seen repeatedly, ten times or more. The V gene is TRBV4-2, the J gene TRBJ2-2; D may be TRBD1 (5 bases). CDR1 is LGHNA and CDR2 is YNFKEQ in the germline V gene. The V gene lost 3 bases and the J gene lost 5 bases, with 19 bases spanning the gap. This CDR3 has 17 amino acids. In DNA form, the CDR3 reads TGTGCCAGCAGCCACCCCGACAGAGATTTGAAAACCGGGGAGCTGTTTTTT. Its translation is CASSHPDRDLKTGELFF.

There are many counts of this clonotype. CDR3 DNA: TGCGCCAGCAGCTTGTCCAACGAGCAGTACTTC. It is translated as CASSLSNEQYF. The chain employs TRBV5-1 and TRBJ2-7; D not resolved. Germline values: CDR1 SGHRS, CDR2 YFSETQ. CDR3 length: 11 amino acids. Trimming left V 1 base short and J 5 bases short, with 4 bases between.

V gene TRBV4-1 combines with J gene TRBJ2-7; 11 positions match TRBD1. V lost 4 bases and J lost 5; bases outside the gene matches: 7. This CDR3 comprises 15 residues. The germline V gene has CDR1 MGHRA and CDR2 YSYEKL. As DNA, the CDR3 is TGCGCCAGCAGCCCCCGGGACAGGGGGTTACACGAGCAGTACTTC. The encoded protein is CASSPRDRGLHEQYF.

The sample holds a few counts of this clonotype. This sequence joins TRBV29-1 and TRBJ1-4; D remains ambiguous. Germline CDR1 SQVTM, CDR2 ANQGSEA. V shed 0 bases and J shed 13 bases, with 9 bases lying between them. The CDR3 spans 11 residues. The CDR3 protein is CSVEELGLLFF. The CDR3 DNA follows: TGCAGCGTTGAAGAGTTGGGTTTACTGTTTTTT.

This clonotype has more than one count but fewer than ten. V is TRBV10-1 and J is TRBJ2-7; 7 bases are shared with TRBD2. The V segment lost 4 bases and the J segment 2 bases; nucleotides outside the gene matches: 14. CDR3 length equals 17 residues. Germline-derived CDR1 and CDR2 are WNHNN and SYGVQD (reference sequence). CDR3 sequence: CASSGRTGTTKTYEQYF. The CDR3 DNA sequence: TGCGCCAGCAGTGGCCGTACCGGGACTACGAAAACCTACGAGCAGTACTTC.

This clonotype was counted only a few times. The chain is built from TRBV4-3 and TRBJ1-5; no reliable D call. V shed 1 base and J shed 2 bases, with 6 bases lying between them. Germline loops: CDR1 LGHNA, CDR2 YSLEER. The CDR3 contains 14 residues. The CDR3 DNA follows: TGCGCCAGCAGCCAAGGGCTCCGCAATCAGCCCCAGCATTTT. Translated, it gives CASSQGLRNQPQHF.

In its sample, this clonotype was seen many times. The rearrangement uses TRBV29-1 and TRBJ1-1; D ambiguous. Germline CDR1 and CDR2: SQVTM and ANQGSEA. The CDR3 is 12 residues long. The germline V and J ends were trimmed by 4 bases and 1 base, with 7 bases remaining between them. The CDR3 DNA reads TGCAGCGTTGTTGGACCGAACACTGAAGCTTTCTTT. It is translated as CSVVGPNTEAFF. The complete variable domain, with remaining parts taken from reference TRBV29-1 and TRBJ1-1, reads SAVISQKPSRDICQRGTSLTIQCQVDSQVTMMFWYRQQPGQSLTLIATANQGSEATYESGFVIDKFPISRPNLTFSTLTVSNMSPEDSSIYLCSVVGPNTEAFFGQGTRLTVV.

This clonotype occurred a few times. The gene calls are TRBV5-1 and TRBJ2-6; D is unclear. Deletions cut 4 bases from V and 5 bases from J, with 16 bases between. This CDR3 has 16 residues. Germline lookup yields CDR1 SGHRS and CDR2 YFSETQ. The CDR3 is CASSPLGPPRANVLTF. CDR3 DNA: TGCGCCAGCAGCCCCCTCGGACCCCCCCGGGCCAACGTCCTGACTTTC.

V gene TRBV5-1 combines with J gene TRBJ2-1; TRBD1 might be the D (6 bases). The CDR3 runs to 16 residues. Trimming removed 0 bases from V and 3 bases from J, with 13 bases in between. Germline V gene data show CDR1 as SGHRS and CDR2 as YFSETQ. The CDR3 nucleotides read TGCGCCAGCAGCTTGGTGGGGACAACAAACTACAATGAGCAGTTCTTC. It translates to CASSLVGTTNYNEQFF.

This clonotype was observed a few times. This sequence joins TRBV10-3 and TRBJ2-7; TRBD2 might be the D (6 bases). Germline V gives CDR1 ENHRY, CDR2 SYGVKD. V lost 0 bases and J lost 7, with 16 bases in between. This CDR3 region has 15 residues. The CDR3 sequence: CAISESYSGLREQYF. Here the CDR3 DNA reads TGTGCCATCAGTGAGTCGTATAGCGGTTTGAGAGAGCAGTACTTC.

This chain links TRBV12-3 or TRBV12-4 with TRBJ2-7; D is unresolved. V lost 1 base and J 2 bases, leaving 15 bases between the germline ends. This CDR3 is built from 16 residues. CDR3 coding DNA: TGTGCCAGCAGTTTAGGTATAGGGTCAGACCCCTACGAGCAGTACTTC. It encodes CASSLGIGSDPYEQYF.

In this sample, this clonotype turned up a few times. This chain links TRBV6-2 or TRBV6-3 with TRBJ2-5; 7 bases align to TRBD1. The CDR3 length is 18 residues. From germline, CDR1 is MNHEY and CDR2 SVGEGT. The V gene end was trimmed by 7 bases and the J gene end by 3 bases; junction bases not matched to a gene: 20. CDR3 sequence reads: CASTNVWDSWYREETQYF. The CDR3, as DNA: TGTGCCAGCACCAACGTGTGGGACAGCTGGTATCGGGAAGAGACCCAGTACTTC.

This chain links TRBV5-1 with TRBJ2-3; D is perhaps TRBD2 (6 bases). CDR3 length equals 13 residues. Germline values: CDR1 SGHRS, CDR2 YFSETQ. The germline V and J ends were trimmed by 4 bases and 6 bases, with 12 bases remaining between them. The CDR3 region is CASSPGLSDTQYF. In DNA, the CDR3 is TGCGCCAGCAGCCCTGGACTATCGGATACGCAGTATTTT.

This clonotype occurred a few times. In DNA form, the CDR3 reads TGCGCCAGCAGCTTAAGCGGGGCTGCTAGCACAGATACGCAGTATTTT. Translating it yields CASSLSGAASTDTQYF. The rearrangement uses TRBV5-1 and TRBJ2-3, with TRBD2 matching over 7 bases. Germline V gene data show CDR1 as SGHRS and CDR2 as YFSETQ. The CDR3 extends over 16 amino acids. V shed 2 bases and J 0 bases; nucleotides not matched to a gene: 6.